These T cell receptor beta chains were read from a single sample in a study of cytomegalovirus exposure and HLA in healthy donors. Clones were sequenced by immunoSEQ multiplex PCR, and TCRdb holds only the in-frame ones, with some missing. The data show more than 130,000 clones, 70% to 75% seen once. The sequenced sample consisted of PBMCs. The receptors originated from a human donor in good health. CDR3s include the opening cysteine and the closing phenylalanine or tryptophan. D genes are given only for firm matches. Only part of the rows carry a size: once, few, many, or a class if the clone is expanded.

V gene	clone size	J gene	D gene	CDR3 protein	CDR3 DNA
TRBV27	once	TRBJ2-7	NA	CASSLRQATYEQYF	TGTGCCAGCAGTTTACGACAGGCCACCTACGAGCAGTACTTC
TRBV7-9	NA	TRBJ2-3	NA	CASSLGWTKRQDTDTQYF	TGTGCCAGCAGCTTGGGTTGGACGAAAAGACAGGACACAGATACGCAGTATTTT
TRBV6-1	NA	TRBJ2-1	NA	CASSGGSREQFF	TGTGCCAGCAGTGGTGGCAGCAGGGAGCAGTTCTTC
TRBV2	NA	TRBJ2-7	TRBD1	CASSVDRGPYEQYF	TGTGCCAGCAGTGTGGACAGGGGCCCCTACGAGCAGTACTTC
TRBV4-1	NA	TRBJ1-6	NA	CASSPLLTNSPLHF	TGCGCCAGCAGCCCCCTGTTGACAAATTCACCCCTCCACTTT
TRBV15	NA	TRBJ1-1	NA	CATSSPTPQGQGTEAFF	TGTGCCACCAGCAGTCCCACCCCACAGGGCCAGGGAACTGAAGCTTTCTTT
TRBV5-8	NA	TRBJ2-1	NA	CASQWTWDEQFF	TGTGCCAGCCAGTGGACTTGGGATGAGCAGTTCTTC
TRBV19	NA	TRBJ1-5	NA	CASSSGNNQPQHF	TGTGCCAGTAGCTCCGGGAATAATCAGCCCCAGCATTTT
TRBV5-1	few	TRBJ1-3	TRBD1	CASSLGTGGSGNTIYF	TGCGCCAGCAGCTTGGGTACAGGGGGTAGTGGAAACACCATATATTTT
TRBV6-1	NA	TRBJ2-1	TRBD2	CASSESAGGWDEQFF	TGTGCCAGCAGTGAATCGGCGGGGGGGTGGGATGAGCAGTTCTTC
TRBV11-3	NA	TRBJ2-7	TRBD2	CASSPLTTSGARQYF	TGTGCCAGCAGCCCTCTAACGACTAGCGGAGCTAGGCAGTACTTC
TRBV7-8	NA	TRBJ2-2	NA	CASSYPRRGGYTGELFF	TGTGCCAGCAGCTACCCCCGACGAGGGGGATACACCGGGGAGCTGTTTTTT
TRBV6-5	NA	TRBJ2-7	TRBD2	CASSHSGGVSYEQYF	TGTGCCAGCAGCCATAGCGGGGGGGTCTCCTACGAGCAGTACTTC
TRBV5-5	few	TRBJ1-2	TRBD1	CASSLERTGSRYGYTF	TGTGCCAGCAGCTTGGAAAGGACAGGCTCTCGCTATGGCTACACCTTC
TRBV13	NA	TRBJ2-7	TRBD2	CASSLDGLGLYEQYF	TGTGCCAGCAGCTTAGATGGACTAGGCCTGTACGAGCAGTACTTC
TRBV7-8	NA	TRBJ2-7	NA	CASSPYPEYF	TGTGCCAGCAGCCCCTACCCGGAGTACTTC
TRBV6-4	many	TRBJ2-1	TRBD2	CASSDETGGLNEQFF	TGTGCCAGCAGTGACGAGACGGGAGGGCTCAATGAGCAGTTCTTC
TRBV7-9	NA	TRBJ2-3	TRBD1	CASSSDRESTDTQYF	TGTGCCAGCAGCTCCGACAGGGAAAGCACAGATACGCAGTATTTT
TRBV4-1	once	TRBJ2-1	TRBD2	CASSQSASGGYNEQFF	TGCGCCAGCAGCCAGAGTGCTAGCGGGGGTTACAATGAGCAGTTCTTC
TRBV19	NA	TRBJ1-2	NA	CASSIVPGDGYTF	TGTGCCAGTAGTATAGTACCAGGCGACGGCTACACCTTC
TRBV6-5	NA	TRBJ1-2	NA	CASSYSTSRGDYTF	TGTGCCAGCAGTTACTCGACGTCCAGGGGAGACTACACCTTC
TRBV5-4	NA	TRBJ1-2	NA	CASNLRGGAGYTF	TGTGCCAGCAACCTCCGGGGGGGCGCTGGCTACACCTTC
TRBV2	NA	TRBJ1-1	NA	CASIPGYTEAFF	TGTGCCAGCATCCCAGGGTATACTGAAGCTTTCTTT
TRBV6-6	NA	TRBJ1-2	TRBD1	CASSSMSDRLLYGYTF	TGTGCCAGCAGTAGCATGTCGGACAGGTTACTATATGGCTACACCTTC
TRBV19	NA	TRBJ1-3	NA	CASEPWDTTGNTIYF	TGTGCCAGTGAGCCGTGGGACACCACTGGAAACACCATATATTTT
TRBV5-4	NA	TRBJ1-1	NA	CASSTGGYTEAFF	TGTGCCAGCAGCACGGGAGGTTACACTGAAGCTTTCTTT
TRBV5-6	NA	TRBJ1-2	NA	CASSSYSGYTF	TGTGCCAGCAGCTCTTACTCTGGCTACACCTTC
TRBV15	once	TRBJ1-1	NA	CATSRDRAGVMNTEAFF	TGTGCCACCAGCAGAGATAGGGCAGGGGTTATGAACACTGAAGCTTTCTTT
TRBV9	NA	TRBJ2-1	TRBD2	CASSVGASGSSEQFF	TGTGCCAGCAGCGTAGGGGCTAGCGGGAGTAGTGAGCAGTTCTTC
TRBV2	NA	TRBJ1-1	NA	CASSGPRTGFSSEAFF	TGTGCCAGCAGCGGCCCTAGGACGGGGTTTTCTTCTGAAGCTTTCTTT
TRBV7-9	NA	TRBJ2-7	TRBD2	CASSFGTSGSYEQYF	TGTGCCAGCAGCTTTGGGACTAGCGGCTCCTACGAGCAGTACTTC
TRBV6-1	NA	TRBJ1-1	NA	CASRRGNTEAFF	TGTGCCAGCAGGAGAGGCAACACTGAAGCTTTCTTT
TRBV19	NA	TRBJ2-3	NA	CASSLGGARSDTQYF	TGTGCCAGTAGTCTCGGGGGAGCTCGCTCAGATACGCAGTATTTT
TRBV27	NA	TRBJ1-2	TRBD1	CASSYTQGDYGYTF	TGTGCCAGCAGTTACACCCAGGGGGACTATGGCTACACCTTC
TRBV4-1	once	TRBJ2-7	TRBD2	CASSQRTSGTTYEQYF	TGCGCCAGCAGCCAGAGGACTAGCGGGACCACCTACGAGCAGTACTTC
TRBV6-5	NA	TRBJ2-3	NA	CASSYRSGSTDTQYF	TGTGCCAGCAGTTACAGGAGCGGATCTACAGATACGCAGTATTTT
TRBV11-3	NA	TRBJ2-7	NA	CASGLLGSYEQYF	TGTGCCAGCGGCTTACTAGGCTCCTACGAGCAGTACTTC
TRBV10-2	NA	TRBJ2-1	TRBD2	CASSEGSGGLNEQFF	TGCGCCAGCAGTGAGGGAAGCGGGGGCCTGAATGAGCAGTTCTTC
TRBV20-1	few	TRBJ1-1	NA	CSVEGGTEAFF	TGCAGCGTAGAGGGGGGGACTGAAGCTTTCTTT
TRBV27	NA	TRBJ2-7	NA	CASSPTGVEQYF	TGTGCCAGCAGCCCGACAGGCGTCGAGCAGTACTTC
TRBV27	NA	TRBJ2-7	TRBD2	CASSLRTSGIVPLEQYF	TGTGCCAGCAGTCTCCGGACTAGCGGGATAGTCCCCCTGGAGCAGTACTTC
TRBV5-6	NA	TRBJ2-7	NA	CASSLSVRGLAARKEQYF	TGTGCCAGCAGCTTGTCAGTTCGGGGGCTAGCGGCGAGGAAAGAGCAGTACTTC
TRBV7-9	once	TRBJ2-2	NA	CSSSLSRGWTGELFF	TGTTCCAGCAGCTTATCACGAGGGTGGACCGGGGAGCTGTTTTTT
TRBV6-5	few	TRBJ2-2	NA	CASSYRGTNTGELFF	TGTGCCAGCAGTTACAGGGGGACCAACACCGGGGAGCTGTTTTTT
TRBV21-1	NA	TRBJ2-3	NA	CASSKPGQGRGYTQYF	TGTGCCAGCAGCAAACCGGGACAGGGGCGAGGGTATACGCAGTATTTT
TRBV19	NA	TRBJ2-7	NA	CASSIEGRRSEEQYF	TGTGCCAGTAGTATAGAGGGCAGGAGGTCTGAGGAGCAGTACTTC